A single sample gave rise to the 5 T cell receptor beta chains below, sequenced in a study of T cells after yellow fever vaccination. MiXCR was run by TCRdb on the 5' RACE reads, yielding one entry per CDR3 protein. The sample contains 500,000 to 650,000 distinct CDR3 sequences, less than 15% of which appear only once. Sequencing was performed on PBMCs, taken on the day of the yellow fever booster vaccination. These receptors originate from a man aged 30 to 45 who received the YFV17D yellow fever vaccine.

The chain carries TRBV20-1 and TRBJ2-3; 9 nucleotides align to TRBD2. This CDR3 is 16 amino acids long. Germline V gives CDR1 DFQATT, CDR2 SNEGSKA (reference sequence). J was trimmed by 1 base and V by 6 bases; bases with no gene match: 11. CDR3 coding DNA: TGCAGTGCCTCGGGCGGGAGGGCCGTGCGCACAGATACGCAGTATTTT. It translates to CSASGGRAVRTDTQYF.

The chain is built from TRBV28 and TRBJ2-7, with a possible D match to TRBD1 (6 bases). Trimming took off 6 bases at V and 10 bases at J, with 13 bases between the two ends. The CDR3 extends over 11 amino acids. Germline V lookup: CDR1 MDHEN, CDR2 SYDVKM. The CDR3 DNA is TGTGCCAGCAGAATTTCAGGGGCTCAGTACTTC. Amino acid sequence: CASRISGAQYF. Full variable domain (remainder filled in from reference TRBV28 and TRBJ2-7): DVKVTQSSRYLVKRTGEKVFLECVQDMDHENMFWYRQDPGLGLRLIYFSYDVKMKEKGDIPEGYSVSREKKERFSLILESASTNQTSMYLCASRISGAQYFGPGTRLTVT.

This clonotype was counted a few times. The chain carries TRBV19 and TRBJ2-7; 9 bases agree with TRBD1. This CDR3 has 15 residues. Germline CDR1 is LNHDA and CDR2 is SQIVND (reference sequence). Trimming cost V 5 bases and J 4 bases; bases outside gene matches: 9. CDR3 sequence: CASSASWGQGYEQYF. The DNA of the CDR3 is TGTGCCAGTAGTGCCTCTTGGGGACAGGGTTACGAGCAGTACTTC.

A few counts support this clonotype. This chain joins TRBV5-1 and TRBJ2-2, with no clear D. The length of the CDR3 is 12 residues. V was trimmed by 6 bases and J by 7 bases, leaving 10 bases between them. The V gene's germline CDR1 is SGHRS and CDR2 YFSETQ. CDR3 in DNA: TGCGCCAGCACTCCCTCGGGCGGGGAGCTGTTTTTT. Translation gives CASTPSGGELFF. Based on the CDR3 plus reference TRBV5-1 and TRBJ2-2, the full variable domain is KAGVTQTPRYLIKTRGQQVTLSCSPISGHRSVSWYQQTPGQGLQFLFEYFSETQRNKGNFPGRFSGRQFSNSRSEMNVSTLELGDSALYLCASTPSGGELFFGEGSRLTVL.

The table lists this clonotype with a few counts. The genes are TRBV20-1 and TRBJ2-7; 10 bases fit TRBD2. V gave up 4 bases and J gave up 3 bases; unmatched junction bases: 12. Germline V CDR1 and CDR2: DFQATT, SNEGSKA (reference sequence). The CDR3 extends over 16 amino acids. CDR3 sequence reads: CSATPGASGSLYEQYF. Here the CDR3 DNA reads TGCAGTGCTACTCCGGGGGCTAGCGGGAGTCTCTACGAGCAGTACTTC.